This T cell receptor (beta chain) was recovered during a study of response to subunit inactivated influenza vaccine. General study findings and limits: The authors suggested that every seasonal influenza vaccination recruits few new T cells.

CDR3 length: 15 amino acids. Germline lookup yields CDR1 SNHLY and CDR2 FYNNEI. Trimming took 6 bases from V and 4 from J; bases not matched to a gene: 9. TCRdb analysed the RT-PCR reads with MiXCR anew, one entry per CDR3 protein. The sample includes approximately 500,000 distinct CDR3 sequences, about an eighth of them seen just once. On this clonotype itself: Antigen specificity is unknown.

The sample was PBMCs from blood, taken 40 to 50 days after vaccination. The receptor was derived from a man aged 45-60 years who received an inactivated influenza vaccine. This chain joins TRBV2 and TRBJ2-7, with TRBD2 identical over 10 bases. CDR3 nucleotides: TGTGCCAGCAGGGACGGGTCTAGCGGGAGTTACGAGCAGTACTTC. It yields the protein CASRDGSSGSYEQYF. The entire variable domain, with the rest obtained from reference TRBV2 and TRBJ2-7, is as follows: EPEVTQTPSHQVTQMGQEVILRCVPISNHLYFYWYRQILGQKVEFLVSFYNNEISEKSEIFDDQFSVERPDGSNFTLKIRSTKLEDSAMYFCASRDGSSGSYEQYFGPGTRLTVT.